The entry below describes one T cell receptor (beta chain). Its specificity is unknown. The data were taken from a study of T cells after yellow fever vaccination. Findings and limits, study-wide: Within FACS-sorted repertoires, abundant clonotypes contaminating from the bulk population could be present. Post-booster repertoires contained most primary-vaccination clones again (around 97% CD4, about 90% CD8).

The germline V gene encodes CDR1 KGHSH and CDR2 LQKENI. Trimming removed 6 bases from V and 1 base from J; junction bases left unmatched: 11. CDR3 length: 17 amino acids. Production of TCR cDNA was by 5'RACE template switching, which also added a universal primer site and UMIs. TCRdb called the 5' RACE reads again in MiXCR, with one record for every CDR3 protein. This sample has some 500,000 distinct CDR3 sequences, with 13% found just once. V is TRBV18 and J is TRBJ1-1; 10 bases fit TRBD1. The TCR sequence derives from a man aged 30-40 years who received the YFV17D yellow fever vaccine. The starting material was PBMCs, obtained on the day of the yellow fever booster vaccination. CDR3 sequence reads: CASSPLGTGDRNTEAFF. CDR3 bases: TGTGCCAGCTCTCCCCTAGGGACAGGGGATAGGAACACTGAAGCTTTCTTT.